A single sample is the source of the 29 T cell receptor beta chains below, sequenced in a study of OX40 agonist ivuxolimab in advanced cancers. The protocol was immunoSEQ multiplex PCR, while the TCRdb copy is restricted to in-frame clones and leaves out a portion. This table holds 100,000 to 150,000 clones, approximately 90% found once. The sample consisted of CD4+ or CD8+ T cells sorted from blood, taken in a trial of the OX40 agonist ivuxolimab. The origin of the receptors is an adult with an advanced solid tumor such as melanoma, head and neck, liver or kidney cancer.

This clone was seen a single time. V and J are TRBV14 and TRBJ1-3, with 8 bases aligning to TRBD1. The junction had 7 bases not matched to a gene; V was cut back by 1 base and J by 5 bases. In germline, CDR1 is SGHDN, CDR2 FVKESK. CDR3 length: 16 residues. The CDR3: CASSQGRQGPRNTIYF. The DNA for the CDR3 is TGTGCCAGCAGCCAAGGGCGACAGGGGCCCCGAAACACCATATATTTT.

The CDR3 nucleotides read TGTGCCAGCAGCCCAGGACAGGGCCTGAGCTCTGGAAACACCATATATTTT. It is translated as CASSPGQGLSSGNTIYF. The chain joins TRBV5-6 to TRBJ1-3; 8 bases match TRBD1. The germline CDR1 and CDR2 sequences are SGHDT and YYEEEE. This CDR3 is 17 amino acids long. Losses at the gene ends were 4 bases for V and 0 bases for J; bases not matched to a gene: 9.

J is TRBJ1-1 and V is TRBV28; possible D gene TRBD1, 6 bases. The CDR3 has 14 residues. Trimming shortened V by 6 bases and J by 3 bases, and 14 bases separated the two germline ends. CDR1 is MDHEN, CDR2 SYDVKM, per germline. CDR3 protein: CASSRAGVYTEAFF. As DNA, the CDR3 is TGTGCCAGCAGCAGGGCAGGGGTCTACACTGAAGCTTTCTTT.

The chain has TRBV11-2 and TRBJ2-3, with D uncertain. The CDR3 is made up of 14 amino acids. Trimming pared 1 base from V and 2 bases from J, leaving 7 bases between. Germline CDR1 and CDR2: SGHAT and FQNNGV. The CDR3 reads CASSLVTDTDTQYF. For the CDR3, the DNA is TGTGCCAGCAGCTTAGTTACGGACACAGATACGCAGTATTTT.

This chain uses TRBV18 with TRBJ1-1, with a possible D match to TRBD1 (5 bases). CDR1 is KGHSH, CDR2 LQKENI, per germline. The CDR3 is 12 amino acids. V lost 6 bases, J lost 8 bases, and 13 bases lay in between. CDR3 sequence reads: CASSRDRNEAFF. CDR3 DNA sequence: TGTGCCAGCTCGCGGGACCGAAACGAAGCTTTCTTT. Full variable domain (remainder filled in from reference TRBV18 and TRBJ1-1): NAGVMQNPRHLVRRRGQEARLRCSPMKGHSHVYWYRQLPEEGLKFMVYLQKENIIDESGMPKERFSAEFPKEGPSILRIQQVVRGDSAAYFCASSRDRNEAFFGQGTRLTVV.

This rearrangement joins TRBV5-1 to TRBJ2-5; D is possibly TRBD2 (6 bases). There are 16 residues in the CDR3. Trimming took 2 bases from V and 5 from J, leaving 19 bases between them. Germline lookup yields CDR1 SGHRS and CDR2 YFSETQ. CDR3 protein: CASSLRTQGGGETQYF. CDR3 nucleotides: TGCGCCAGCAGCTTAAGGACCCAGGGTGGAGGGGAGACCCAGTACTTC.

This clone is a singleton in its sample. The CDR3 loop is CASQGQGAYDTEAFF. The CDR3 bases are TGTGCCAGCCAGGGACAGGGGGCATACGACACTGAAGCTTTCTTT. The rearrangement uses TRBV6-6 and TRBJ1-1; TRBD1 matches at 12 bases. The CDR3 length is 15 residues. Losses at the gene ends were 8 bases for V and 3 bases for J; bases not matched to a gene: 7. CDR1 is MNHNY, CDR2 SVGAGI, per germline (reference sequence).

The chain recombines TRBV18 with TRBJ2-7; possibly TRBD1 or TRBD2 for D (5 bases each). CDR1 and CDR2 from the germline V gene are KGHSH and LQKENI. V was pared by 4 bases and J by 5 bases, with 12 bases between. The CDR3 sequence is 13 residues long. The CDR3 sequence: CASSRGLGDEQYF. The DNA of the CDR3 is TGTGCCAGCTCACGGGGCCTGGGGGACGAGCAGTACTTC.

The chain is built from TRBV10-3 and TRBJ2-7, with D possibly being TRBD1 (6 bases). The V gene lost 6 bases and the J gene lost 2 bases, with 17 bases spanning the gap. The CDR3 is made up of 15 amino acids. Germline V gene data show CDR1 as ENHRY and CDR2 as SYGVKD. CDR3 region: CAIRPGQNVAYEQYF. CDR3 sequence (DNA): TGTGCCATCAGGCCCGGACAGAACGTCGCCTACGAGCAGTACTTC.

This chain uses TRBV4-1 with TRBJ1-4, with D possibly being TRBD1 (6 bases). The CDR3 is made up of 15 amino acids. V lost 5 bases and J 7 bases, leaving 17 bases between the germline ends. Germline loops: CDR1 MGHRA, CDR2 YSYEKL. The CDR3 region has the DNA TGCGCCAGCAGCTCTCGGGGGGCAGGGAGTGAAAAACTGTTTTTT. The encoded protein is CASSSRGAGSEKLFF.

CDR3 in DNA: TGTGCCAGCAGTTGGACAGGGCAATACGAGCAGTACTTC. Its translation is CASSWTGQYEQYF. The chain employs TRBV27 and TRBJ2-7, with 8 positions matching TRBD1. V was pared by 4 bases and J by 4 bases, with 3 bases of the junction left unmatched. Germline CDR1 MNHEY, CDR2 SMNVEV (reference sequence). The CDR3 covers 13 residues.

The chain is built from TRBV27 and TRBJ2-3, with D hard to call. This CDR3 region has 15 residues. Trimming stripped 0 bases from V and 2 bases from J, with 9 bases between. Germline CDR1 MNHEY, CDR2 SMNVEV (reference sequence). The chain's CDR3 is CASSLSYSYTDTQYF. The CDR3 coding sequence is TGTGCCAGCAGTTTATCGTACAGTTACACAGATACGCAGTATTTT.

The J gene is TRBJ1-1, the V gene TRBV27; the D is unclear. This CDR3 has 14 amino acids. The germline gives CDR1 MNHEY, CDR2 SMNVEV (reference sequence). V was trimmed by 4 bases and J by 0 bases, leaving 9 bases between them. For the CDR3, the DNA is TGTGCCAGCAGTTCCAACCTAATGAACACTGAAGCTTTCTTT. Translating gives CASSSNLMNTEAFF.

V is TRBV5-1 and J is TRBJ2-2; no reliable D call. The germline V gene has CDR1 SGHRS and CDR2 YFSETQ. Trimming took off 4 bases at V and 2 bases at J, with 6 bases between the two ends. The CDR3 sequence is 13 residues long. The CDR3 DNA is TGCGCCAGCAGCGGTAGAAACACCGGGGAGCTGTTTTTT. It encodes CASSGRNTGELFF.

This sequence joins TRBV4-3 and TRBJ1-3, with a tentative D call TRBD1 (5 bases). Germline V CDR1 and CDR2: LGHNA, YSLEER. The ends were cut back, 4 bases at V and 1 base at J, with 8 bases in the middle. The CDR3 contains 14 residues. The CDR3 coding sequence is TGCGCCAGCAGCCTGGGGGGTTCTGGAAACACCATATATTTT. Its protein is CASSLGGSGNTIYF.

This sequence joins TRBV18 and TRBJ1-3, with D possibly matching TRBD1 (5 bases). Trimming shortened V by 4 bases and J by 2 bases, and 9 bases separated the two germline ends. Per germline, CDR1 KGHSH and CDR2 LQKENI. The CDR3 runs 14 residues. The CDR3 sequence is CASSLSDTGNTIYF. DNA for the CDR3: TGTGCCAGCTCACTTTCGGACACTGGAAACACCATATATTTT.

The chain links TRBV28 to TRBJ2-7; tentative D call: TRBD2 (6 bases). Germline loops: CDR1 MDHEN, CDR2 SYDVKM. Trimming pared 1 base from V and 0 bases from J, leaving 22 bases between. The CDR3 totals 19 residues. The CDR3, as DNA: TGTGCCAGCAGTTTATTTACCCGGACCTATAGCGGTAGCTCCTACGAGCAGTACTTC. Translating it yields CASSLFTRTYSGSSYEQYF.

The chain carries TRBV6-1 and TRBJ1-2, with TRBD1 matching 7 bases. Per germline, CDR1 MNHNS and CDR2 SASEGT. This CDR3 has 15 residues. The ends lost 1 base at V and 3 bases at J; junction bases unmatched: 5. The CDR3 loop is CASSEEPGQHYGYTF. As DNA, the CDR3 is TGTGCCAGCAGTGAAGAGCCGGGACAGCACTATGGCTACACCTTC.

This chain joins TRBV9 and TRBJ2-7; 7 bases are shared with TRBD2. Losses at the gene ends were 4 bases for V and 3 bases for J; bases not matched to a gene: 10. Germline CDR1 is SGDLS and CDR2 is YYNGEE. The CDR3 extends over 15 amino acids. In nucleotides, the CDR3 is TGTGCCAGCAGCCTTCAAGCGGGACTTAGCTACGAGCAGTACTTC. Translated: CASSLQAGLSYEQYF.

The chain uses TRBV7-2 and TRBJ2-1; 9 nucleotides line up with TRBD2. The CDR3 covers 15 residues. J lost 12 bases, V lost 1 base, and 10 bases had no gene match. In germline, CDR1 is SGHTA, CDR2 FQGNSA. The chain's CDR3 is CASSLEISGSTGQFF. The CDR3 bases are TGTGCCAGCAGCTTAGAGATTAGCGGGAGTACCGGGCAGTTCTTC.

The genes are TRBV11-2 and TRBJ1-2; D not resolved. CDR1 is SGHAT, CDR2 FQNNGV, per germline. This CDR3 spans 13 amino acids. V lost 1 base and J lost 8, with 11 bases in between. The CDR3 DNA follows: TGTGCCAGCAGCTTAGCCCCGGCGCTCGGCTACACCTTC. Translated, it gives CASSLAPALGYTF.

The V gene is TRBV28, the J gene TRBJ2-2; TRBD2 aligns across 8 bases. This CDR3 is 17 amino acids long. Germline V gene data show CDR1 as MDHEN and CDR2 as SYDVKM. V dropped 6 bases and J dropped 1; count of bases not matched to a gene: 10. The CDR3 loop reads CASRWLAGSKNTGELFF. The CDR3 DNA is TGTGCCAGCAGGTGGCTAGCGGGTTCTAAGAACACCGGGGAGCTGTTTTTT.

J is TRBJ1-1 and V is TRBV10-3; TRBD1 matches at 9 bases. Germline V gives CDR1 ENHRY, CDR2 SYGVKD. This CDR3 contains 15 residues. V trimming: 3 bases; J trimming: 0 bases; junction bases outside the gene matches: 2. The CDR3 reads CAISEGQGMNTEAFF. The CDR3 DNA sequence: TGTGCCATCAGTGAAGGACAGGGGATGAACACTGAAGCTTTCTTT.

V is TRBV15 and J is TRBJ2-1; 11 bases are a match to TRBD1. The CDR3 runs 16 residues. The germline V gene has CDR1 LNHNV and CDR2 YYDKDF (reference sequence). J gave up 2 bases and V 0 bases, and 0 bases lay outside the gene matches. In DNA, the CDR3 is TGTGCCACCAGCAGAGAGGGACAGGGGGCCTACAATGAGCAGTTCTTC. It is translated as CATSREGQGAYNEQFF.

The chain is built from TRBV7-3 and TRBJ2-1; 9 bases agree with TRBD2. Germline CDR1 is SGHTA and CDR2 is FQGTGA. The CDR3 is 17 residues long. V was clipped by 0 bases and J by 4 bases; unmatched bases: 7. CDR3 DNA sequence: TGTGCCAGCAGCTTAACTGACGCGGGAGGGCCGTACAATGAGCAGTTCTTC. Translated, it gives CASSLTDAGGPYNEQFF.

This chain connects TRBV5-1 to TRBJ2-7; unclear D gene. Trimming took 2 bases from V and 2 from J, leaving 8 bases between them. CDR3 length equals 13 residues. Germline CDR1 is SGHRS and CDR2 is YFSETQ. CDR3: CASSLEGAYEQYF. CDR3 sequence (DNA): TGCGCCAGCAGCTTAGAAGGAGCCTACGAGCAGTACTTC.

Here the CDR3 DNA reads TGTGCCTGGAGTGTAAATATTGATCAGCCCCAGCATTTT. Protein product: CAWSVNIDQPQHF. The V call is TRBV30, the J call TRBJ1-5; D gene uncertain. V was pared by 0 bases and J by 5 bases, with 8 bases between. The CDR3 has 13 amino acids. Germline loops: CDR1 GTSNPN, CDR2 SVGIG (reference sequence).

The chain uses TRBV28 and TRBJ1-1, with D perhaps TRBD1 (5 bases). Trimming took off 4 bases at V and 3 bases at J, with 18 bases between the two ends. CDR1 MDHEN and CDR2 SYDVKM come from the germline V gene. The CDR3 is made up of 16 amino acids. CDR3 coding DNA: TGTGCCAGCAGTTCCGCGTCACTAGAAGGGGACACTGAAGCTTTCTTT. Residues: CASSSASLEGDTEAFF.

The CDR3 sequence is CASTAGVGTEAFF. The CDR3, as DNA: TGTGCCAGTACTGCAGGGGTTGGCACTGAAGCTTTCTTT. The gene calls are TRBV19 and TRBJ1-1; tentative D call: TRBD1 (6 bases). The CDR3 length is 13 residues. V was trimmed by 7 bases and J by 4 bases, leaving 13 bases between them. CDR1 LNHDA and CDR2 SQIVND come from the germline V gene (reference sequence).